What follows is one TCR beta chain and its context. This sample is part of a study of T cell responses to AZD1222 COVID-19 vaccine. CDR1 SGHRS and CDR2 YFSETQ come from the germline V gene. The CDR3 runs to 15 residues. The V and J ends lost 2 bases and 4 bases, in that order; junction bases with no gene match: 1. The protocol was immunoSEQ multiplex PCR, while the TCRdb copy is restricted to in-frame clones and leaves out a portion. The sample holds under 300,000 clones, more than 80% seen once. Sequences were derived from peripheral blood, sampled on day 0 of AZD1222 vaccination. The receptor comes from an adult in good health. The chain carries TRBV5-1 and TRBJ2-2; 11 bases line up with TRBD2. CDR3 coding DNA: TGCGCCAGCAGCTTCACTAGCGGGGGCACCGGGGAGCTGTTTTTT. Translation: CASSFTSGGTGELFF.